These T cell receptor beta chains were read from a single sample in a study of T cell responses to AZD1222 COVID-19 vaccine. Some clones are missing from TCRdb's copy, which holds only in-frame ones; the method was immunoSEQ multiplex PCR. The table has around 140,000 clones, around 94% seen once. Sequenced material: peripheral blood, taken after recovery from COVID-19. The receptors originated from an adult who had recovered from COVID-19. Each CDR3 is given with its conserved first and last residue. Each record gives: V gene, clone size, J gene, D gene, CDR3 DNA, CDR3 protein. D genes are given only for firm matches. Not every row has a clone size; where given, it reads once, few, many or a size class.

TRBV5-5	-	TRBJ1-3	TRBD1	TGTGCCAGCAGCTTGGGACAGGGCTCCCCTGGAAACACCATATATTTT	CASSLGQGSPGNTIYF
TRBV6-5	-	TRBJ2-7	-	TGTGCCAGCAGCCTCGGGATTGGACAGCTGTACGAGCAGTACTTC	CASSLGIGQLYEQYF
TRBV10-1	-	TRBJ1-2	-	TGCGCCAGCAGCCCGGGACTCACCTATGGCTACACCTTC	CASSPGLTYGYTF
TRBV27	-	TRBJ2-1	-	TGTGCCAGCAGATACTGGGGGCCTAGCGGAGCGAATGAGCAGTTCTTC	CASRYWGPSGANEQFF
TRBV6-1	few	TRBJ1-5	-	TGTGCCAGCAGTGAGATAAATCTCAATCAGCCCCAGCATTTT	CASSEINLNQPQHF
TRBV5-1	-	TRBJ2-7	TRBD1	TGCGCCAGCAGCTCCCCGGGACAGCCCTACGAGCAGTACTTC	CASSSPGQPYEQYF
TRBV30	-	TRBJ1-2	-	TGTGCCTGGAATTACGGGGCCAACTATGGCTACACCTTC	CAWNYGANYGYTF
TRBV4-1	-	TRBJ1-5	-	TGCGCCAGCAGCCAGTTGCGGGGGTCCAATCAGCCCCAGCATTTT	CASSQLRGSNQPQHF
TRBV5-4	once	TRBJ2-1	TRBD2	TGTGCCAGCAGCCGCTCAAGCGGGACTAGCTCCTACAATGAGCAGTTCTTC	CASSRSSGTSSYNEQFF
TRBV6-1	once	TRBJ1-3	-	TGTGCCAGCAGTGAAGTAGACGTTAACTCTGGAAACACCATATATTTT	CASSEVDVNSGNTIYF
TRBV27	-	TRBJ1-5	TRBD1	TGTGCCAGCAGATATCAGGGGGCTAATCAGCCCCAGCATTTT	CASRYQGANQPQHF
TRBV28	-	TRBJ2-1	-	TGTGCCAGCACAGCGGGTTACAATGAGCAGTTCTTC	CASTAGYNEQFF
TRBV4-1	-	TRBJ1-2	TRBD1	TGCGCCAGCAGCACCCGGGACAGGGGCGGCTATGGCTACACCTTC	CASSTRDRGGYGYTF
TRBV27	-	TRBJ1-2	TRBD1	TGTGCCAGCAGTTCCCAATCGACAGGGGTGGACGGCTACACCTTC	CASSSQSTGVDGYTF
TRBV7-9	-	TRBJ2-1	TRBD2	TGTGCCAGCAGCTTAGAGGGGGGGACTAGCGGGAGCCAGTTCTTC	CASSLEGGTSGSQFF
TRBV7-5	-	TRBJ2-7	-	TGTGCCAGAAGCCCCTCGCGGATTGGTAGCCCACCTTGTGAGCAGTACTTC	CARSPSRIGSPPCEQYF
TRBV9	-	TRBJ2-1	-	TGTGCCAGCAGCGTCGGTAGACAATCATACAATGAGCAGTTCTTC	CASSVGRQSYNEQFF
TRBV15	-	TRBJ2-1	TRBD2	TGTGCCACCAGCAGATCGCTAGCGGATTCGTACAATGAGCAGTTCTTC	CATSRSLADSYNEQFF
TRBV11-2	-	TRBJ2-7	TRBD1	TGTGCCAGCAGCTTAGGGACAGGGAAGTACGAGCAGTACTTC	CASSLGTGKYEQYF
TRBV27	-	TRBJ1-5	-	TGTGCCAGCAGTTTATGGGGCAGGGATCAGCCCCAGCATTTT	CASSLWGRDQPQHF
TRBV5-6	-	TRBJ2-7	-	TGTGCCAGCAGCTCTCTGGGACGGGGAGTGGCAATTCCCTCCTACGAGCAGTACTTC	CASSSLGRGVAIPSYEQYF
TRBV7-9	-	TRBJ2-1	TRBD2	TGTGCCAGCATCCTACTACCGGGAGCGGGAAATGAGCAGTTCTTC	CASILLPGAGNEQFF
TRBV24-1	-	TRBJ2-1	-	TGTGCCACCAGTGATTTTCAGGGGGGCTACCACAATGAGCAGTTCTTC	CATSDFQGGYHNEQFF
TRBV6-5	-	TRBJ1-6	TRBD1	TGTGCCAGCAGTTACGAGACAGGGGTTGATTCACCCCTCCACTTT	CASSYETGVDSPLHF
TRBV6-5	-	TRBJ1-2	-	TGTGCCAGCAGTTTCCAAGGACCCTCTAACTATGGCTACACCTTC	CASSFQGPSNYGYTF
TRBV6-5	-	TRBJ1-2	-	TGTGCCAGCACCGCAGGGGTCGGGGACTATGGCTACACCTTC	CASTAGVGDYGYTF
TRBV7-6	-	TRBJ2-1	TRBD2	TGTGCCAGCAGCCAACTTAGCGGGAGAAAGTCCCGTGAGCAGTTCTTC	CASSQLSGRKSREQFF
TRBV27	once	TRBJ2-2	-	TGTGCCAGCAGGCGAGGGGAGGCCGGGGAGCTGTTTTTT	CASRRGEAGELFF
TRBV4-2	-	TRBJ1-5	-	TGTGCCAGCAGCCAGTTGGGGGGGGGCGGCAATCAGCCCCAGCATTTT	CASSQLGGGGNQPQHF
TRBV5-1	-	TRBJ1-2	TRBD1	TGCGCCAGCAGCGCACAGGGGTTAACGGGCTACACCTTC	CASSAQGLTGYTF
TRBV29-1	-	TRBJ1-2	-	TGCAGCGTTGAAGCCCCCATCGAAGGGAATGGCTACACCTTC	CSVEAPIEGNGYTF
TRBV7-3	-	TRBJ2-1	-	TGTGCCAGCAGCCCTACAGGGAACAATGAGCAGTTCTTC	CASSPTGNNEQFF
TRBV11-3	-	TRBJ2-5	TRBD1	TGTGCCAGCAGCTCCGGACAGGGGCTGCGAGAGACCCAGTACTTC	CASSSGQGLRETQYF
TRBV7-8	once	TRBJ2-5	-	TGTGCCAGCAGCTCCGCGTCTGGGCGGGCGCAAGAGACCCAGTACTTC	CASSSASGRAQETQYF